This T cell receptor beta chain was found in a study of T cell responses to AZD1222 COVID-19 vaccine. Study observations and caveats: Dominant CD4 TCR responses targeted spike regions 160-218 and 743-854. Just a handful of AZD1222 recipients were seropositive at baseline. Clonal diversity was possibly underestimated, and the donors were mostly white British, with more females. Nearly half of the spike-specific TCRs reportedly recognize variant regions that carry no mutations.

Clones were sequenced by immunoSEQ multiplex PCR, and TCRdb holds only the in-frame ones, with some missing. The sample yields about 140,000 clones, 85% to 95% seen once. V lost 7 bases and J lost 2; bases outside the gene matches: 6. Germline CDR1 and CDR2: MNHEY and SMNVEV (reference sequence). The CDR3 runs 16 residues. With regard to this clone: Its antigen is undetermined.

The chain links TRBV27 to TRBJ2-7; 15 bases line up with TRBD2. The TCR was taken from an adult in good health. The material was peripheral blood, obtained on day 0 of AZD1222 vaccination. CDR3: CASTRTSGRAAYEQYF. CDR3 in DNA: TGTGCCAGCACACGGACTAGCGGGAGGGCGGCCTACGAGCAGTACTTC.